The 19 T cell receptor beta chains below were found in one sample sequenced in a study of shared clonotypes between healthy human individuals. Sequencing was performed with immunoSEQ multiplex PCR; in TCRdb, only in-frame clones are kept and a portion is missing. The sample carries about 480,000 clones, 75% to 80% recorded once. Sequencing used PBMCs. All receptors derive from a woman between 35 and 50 years old in good health. Some clones in this sample may be carry-over from other donors' samples.

Only one count was recorded for this clone. The chain employs TRBV30 and TRBJ2-1; 9 bases are shared with TRBD2. Germline V gene data show CDR1 as GTSNPN and CDR2 as SVGIG (reference sequence). V was clipped by 1 base and J by 6 bases; unmatched bases: 7. This CDR3 region has 15 residues. The CDR3 protein is CAWSAGLAVGNEQFF. The CDR3 DNA follows: TGTGCCTGGAGTGCGGGACTAGCAGTAGGCAATGAGCAGTTCTTC.

The V and J genes are TRBV10-3 and TRBJ2-5, with D possibly TRBD2 on 5 matching bases. The CDR3 spans 14 residues. Germline CDR1 and CDR2: ENHRY and SYGVKD. The ends were cut back, 2 bases at V and 2 bases at J, with 9 bases in the middle. The CDR3 region is CAISEASGQETQYF. The CDR3 DNA is TGTGCCATCAGTGAGGCCTCGGGACAAGAGACCCAGTACTTC.

This clone was seen repeatedly, ten times or more. The sample holds other DNA sequences that translate to the same CDR3. The V and J genes are TRBV19 and TRBJ2-7, with D possibly being TRBD1 or TRBD2 (5 bases each). The germline CDR1 and CDR2 sequences are LNHDA and SQIVND (reference sequence). V was trimmed by 6 bases and J by 9 bases, leaving 21 bases between them. CDR3 length: 14 amino acids. CDR3: CASSQPGTFMGQYF. In DNA, the CDR3 is TGTGCCAGTAGCCAACCCGGGACCTTTATGGGGCAGTACTTC.

The chain recombines TRBV5-1 with TRBJ2-5, with 7 bases matching TRBD2. This CDR3 comprises 12 residues. V gave up 7 bases and J gave up 5 bases; unmatched junction bases: 5. CDR1 and CDR2 from the germline V gene are SGHRS and YFSETQ. CDR3 coding DNA: TGCGCCAGCGGGAGGGCTGGGGAGACCCAGTACTTC. Its protein product is CASGRAGETQYF.

The chain joins TRBV7-9 to TRBJ1-3; no firm D call. The germline gives CDR1 SEHNR, CDR2 FQNEAQ (reference sequence). The CDR3 covers 15 residues. The germline V and J ends were trimmed by 5 bases and 0 bases, with 11 bases remaining between them. DNA for the CDR3: TGTGCCAGCAGCCCCTACTCTAGCTCTGGAAACACCATATATTTT. Translating gives CASSPYSSSGNTIYF.

V usage is TRBV28 and J usage is TRBJ2-7; D is possibly TRBD1 or TRBD2 (5 bases each). Germline V gene lookup returns CDR1 MDHEN and CDR2 SYDVKM. V was clipped by 5 bases and J by 6 bases, with 11 bases between them. The CDR3 spans 12 residues. The CDR3, as DNA: TGTGCCAGCAGTGTGGGACCCCTCGAGCAGTACTTC. This encodes CASSVGPLEQYF.

The chain recombines TRBV5-1 with TRBJ2-7, with a possible D match to TRBD2 (6 bases). V shed 0 bases and J shed 6 bases, with 10 bases lying between them. Germline V gene lookup returns CDR1 SGHRS and CDR2 YFSETQ. The CDR3 consists of 13 residues. The CDR3 reads CASSLAGRSEQYF. For the CDR3, the DNA is TGCGCCAGCAGCTTGGCCGGGAGATCCGAGCAGTACTTC.

V usage is TRBV5-1 and J usage is TRBJ2-3; 10 bases align to TRBD2. The ends lost 4 bases at V and 1 base at J; junction bases unmatched: 3. Germline V gene sequence: CDR1 SGHRS, CDR2 YFSETQ. CDR3 length: 15 residues. The CDR3 DNA reads TGCGCCAGCAGCCGGCTAGCGGGAGGCACAGATACGCAGTATTTT. This codes for CASSRLAGGTDTQYF.

This clone has just a few counts. J is TRBJ2-2 and V is TRBV5-3; D possibly matches TRBD1 or TRBD2 (5 bases each). Being an ORF, TRBV5-3 has a function that is uncertain. CDR3 length equals 16 residues. V was cut by 6 bases and J by 2 bases, with 17 bases left in between. The CDR3, as DNA: TGTGCCAGAACGGACCGGGGCAGCCTTAACACCGGGGAGCTGTTTTTT. It codes for CARTDRGSLNTGELFF.

This clone has just one count. V usage is TRBV16 and J usage is TRBJ2-1, with 8 bases lining up with TRBD2. J lost 7 bases, V lost 4 bases, and 12 bases had no gene match. Per germline, CDR1 KGHSY and CDR2 FQNENV. This CDR3 spans 16 amino acids. The CDR3 DNA sequence: TGTGCCAGCAGCCCGGTAGCGGGATTGGCCGGGAATGAGCAGTTCTTC. Translating it yields CASSPVAGLAGNEQFF. Complete variable domain (other parts from reference TRBV16 and TRBJ2-1): GEEVAQTPKHLVRGEGQKAKLYCAPIKGHSYVFWYQQVLKNEFKFLISFQNENVFDETGMPKERFSAKCLPNSPCSLEIQATKLEDSAVYFCASSPVAGLAGNEQFFGPGTRLTVL.

This clone occurred many times. CDR3 amino acids: CASSQDSSGRSTDTQYF. DNA of the CDR3: TGCGCCAGCAGCCAAGACTCTAGCGGGAGAAGCACAGATACGCAGTATTTT. The chain is built from TRBV4-1 and TRBJ2-3, with TRBD2 matching over 10 bases. The CDR3 runs 17 residues. CDR1 and CDR2 from the germline V gene are MGHRA and YSYEKL. J lost 0 bases, V lost 0 bases, and 3 bases had no gene match.

V usage is TRBV10-3 and J usage is TRBJ2-3, with TRBD2 matching over 11 bases. V shed 3 bases, J shed 0 bases, and the junction held 2 bases outside the gene matches. Per germline, CDR1 ENHRY and CDR2 SYGVKD. The CDR3 is made up of 16 amino acids. The CDR3 DNA reads TGTGCCATCAGTGACGGGACTAGCGGTAGCACAGATACGCAGTATTTT. It translates to CAISDGTSGSTDTQYF.

As concerns this clone: The sample holds other DNA sequences that translate to the same CDR3. The rearrangement joins TRBV18 to TRBJ1-5; D uncertain. The CDR3 is made up of 13 amino acids. V lost 3 bases, J lost 0 bases, and 3 bases lay in between. Germline V CDR1 and CDR2: KGHSH, LQKENI. The CDR3 protein is CASSPDSNQPQHF. The CDR3 region has the DNA TGTGCCAGCTCACCCGATAGCAATCAGCCCCAGCATTTT.

The V gene is TRBV5-4, the J gene TRBJ2-7, with 7 nucleotides matching TRBD2. CDR1 and CDR2 from the germline V gene are SGHNT and YYREEE (reference sequence). J was trimmed by 2 bases and V by 2 bases; bases with no gene match: 7. This CDR3 has 15 amino acids. The CDR3 DNA is TGTGCCAGCAGCTTTAAAAGGGAGGGTCCCTACGAGCAGTACTTC. It codes for CASSFKREGPYEQYF.

V gene TRBV9 combines with J gene TRBJ1-3; D is ambiguous. V lost 0 bases to trimming and J lost 0 bases, with 7 bases between them. Germline CDR1 SGDLS, CDR2 YYNGEE. The CDR3 sequence is 15 residues long. The CDR3 protein is CASSVEPTSGNTIYF. The CDR3 DNA reads TGTGCCAGCAGCGTAGAACCGACCTCTGGAAACACCATATATTTT.

The chain uses TRBV5-1 and TRBJ1-1; D is unresolved. CDR1 SGHRS and CDR2 YFSETQ come from the germline V gene. CDR3 length equals 14 residues. The V gene lost 2 bases and the J gene lost 4 bases, with 12 bases spanning the gap. The CDR3 DNA follows: TGCGCCAGCAGCTTTGGGGAGGGCGGCACTGAAGCTTTCTTT. Its translation: CASSFGEGGTEAFF.

In its sample, this clone was seen many times. V gene TRBV18 combines with J gene TRBJ2-7; 9 bases are shared with TRBD1. Germline V lookup: CDR1 KGHSH, CDR2 LQKENI. V trimming: 2 bases; J trimming: 2 bases; junction bases outside the gene matches: 13. The CDR3 length is 18 residues. CDR3 nucleotide sequence: TGTGCCAGCTCACCATCGATACGACAGGGGGAGACTCCCTACGAGCAGTACTTC. Translated: CASSPSIRQGETPYEQYF.

The chain couples TRBV6-1 to TRBJ2-3, with 10 bases lining up with TRBD1. CDR3 size: 15 residues. V trimming: 4 bases; J trimming: 6 bases; junction bases outside the gene matches: 7. The V gene's germline CDR1 is MNHNS and CDR2 SASEGT. CDR3 bases: TGTGCCAGCAGTGCCTCGACAGGGGGCCTGGATACGCAGTATTTT. The encoded protein is CASSASTGGLDTQYF.

The rearrangement links TRBV5-1 to TRBJ1-4; D unresolved. This CDR3 is built from 16 residues. The germline V and J ends were trimmed by 3 bases and 0 bases, with 12 bases remaining between them. In germline, CDR1 is SGHRS, CDR2 YFSETQ. CDR3 nucleotide sequence: TGCGCCAGCAGCTCGCAGCCTCCCGCAACTAATGAAAAACTGTTTTTT. Translated, it gives CASSSQPPATNEKLFF.